This is a list of T cell receptor beta chains from one sample in a study of vaccination and CD4 T cells after COVID-19. TCRdb reprocessed the PCR reads via MiXCR and lists one record per CDR3 protein. The sample includes 10,000 or so distinct CDR3 sequences, under 35% of them seen just once. Their antigens remain unidentified. Material for sequencing was CD4+ T cells from blood, cultured in vitro. Receptors were obtained from a human donor in good health. Both conserved end residues are part of each CDR3. A D gene is named only where the DNA matches it firmly. Clone size appears in some rows only: once, few, many, or a class for an expanded clone.

NA,TRBJ2-5,few,TRBV20-1,CSAREGETQYF,TGCAGTGCTAGAGAGGGAGAGACCCAGTACTTC
NA,TRBJ2-2,NA,TRBV7-9,CASSQLRAGELFF,TGTGCCAGCAGCCAGCTACGGGCCGGGGAGCTGTTTTTT
TRBD1,TRBJ1-1,NA,TRBV7-9,CASKMDRQAFF,TGTGCCAGCAAGATGGACAGGCAAGCTTTCTTT
NA,TRBJ2-3,few,TRBV7-2,CASSSGGSPITDTQYF,TGTGCCAGCAGCTCAGGTGGCTCTCCGATAACAGATACGCAGTATTTT
NA,TRBJ2-7,few,TRBV25-1,CASTQTGHYEQYF,TGTGCCAGCACCCAAACGGGTCACTACGAGCAGTACTTC
NA,TRBJ2-7,NA,TRBV28,CASSSFSYEQYF,TGTGCCAGCAGCTCGTTCTCCTACGAGCAGTACTTC
TRBD1,TRBJ1-1,NA,TRBV10-2,CASSDGLVSGTVNTEAFF,TGCGCCAGCAGTGATGGTTTAGTCTCGGGGACAGTGAACACTGAAGCTTTCTTT
NA,TRBJ2-7,NA,TRBV7-2,CASSLANGNEQYF,TGTGCCAGCAGCTTAGCGAACGGGAACGAGCAGTACTTC
NA,TRBJ2-2,NA,TRBV6-2/TRBV6-3,CASRRYLGAGELFF,TGTGCCAGCAGACGGTACCTGGGAGCCGGGGAGCTGTTTTTT
NA,TRBJ2-1,NA,TRBV29-1,CSVELRRNEQFF,TGCAGCGTTGAGTTGCGCAGGAATGAGCAGTTCTTC
NA,TRBJ1-1,once,TRBV20-1,CSAGVFLGKRNTEAFF,TGCAGTGCTGGAGTCTTTTTGGGGAAGAGGAACACTGAAGCTTTCTTT
NA,TRBJ2-7,once,TRBV6-4,CASSDSSSPTGF,TGTGCCAGCAGTGACTCGTCCAGTCCGACCGGCTTC
NA,TRBJ2-3,few,TRBV20-1,CSARSAGASGDTDTQYF,TGCAGTGCTAGATCCGCTGGGGCCTCGGGGGATACAGATACGCAGTATTTT
TRBD2,TRBJ2-1,NA,TRBV20-1,CSARAATPGTSGYNEQFF,TGCAGTGCTAGGGCAGCTACGCCCGGGACTAGCGGATACAATGAGCAGTTCTTC
TRBD1,TRBJ2-7,few,TRBV29-1,CSVSDRVRLSEQYF,TGCAGCGTCAGTGACAGGGTGAGGTTATCCGAGCAGTACTTC
NA,TRBJ2-7,NA,TRBV12-5,CASAPDSYEQYF,TGTGCTAGTGCCCCGGACAGCTACGAGCAGTACTTC
NA,TRBJ1-2,once,TRBV5-4,CASSPAAQSYGYTF,TGTGCCAGCAGCCCCGCGGCCCAAAGTTATGGCTACACCTTC
NA,TRBJ2-7,few,TRBV19,CASSISPRQSYEQYF,TGTGCCAGTAGTATCTCGCCGAGACAGTCCTACGAGCAGTACTTC
NA,TRBJ1-1,NA,TRBV20-1,CSAPGGGNTEAFF,TGCAGTGCCCCTGGGGGGGGGAACACTGAAGCTTTCTTT
NA,TRBJ1-1,NA,TRBV20-1,CSARVLNTEAFF,TGCAGTGCTAGGGTCTTGAACACTGAAGCTTTCTTT
NA,TRBJ2-2,few,TRBV4-3,CASSQEAGTGELFF,TGCGCCAGCAGCCAAGAGGCGGGCACCGGGGAGCTGTTTTTT
NA,TRBJ1-2,few,TRBV20-1,CSARDRTSGYTF,TGCAGTGCTAGAGATAGGACGTCTGGCTACACCTTC
TRBD2,TRBJ2-2,medium-sized,TRBV6-1,CASSRPGLGVGELFF,TGTGCCAGCAGTCGGCCGGGACTAGGAGTCGGGGAGCTGTTTTTT
NA,TRBJ1-6,few,TRBV7-3,CASSLTSVSPLHF,TGTGCCAGCAGCTTAACCTCAGTATCACCCCTCCACTTT
NA,TRBJ2-7,NA,TRBV12-3/TRBV12-4,CASSFYEQYF,TGTGCCAGCAGTTTCTACGAGCAGTACTTC
NA,TRBJ2-7,few,TRBV7-9,CASAPGRGIDEQYF,TGTGCCAGCGCCCCGGGCAGGGGCATAGACGAGCAGTACTTC
NA,TRBJ2-1,NA,TRBV11-2,CASSLGLNNEQFF,TGTGCCAGCAGCTTAGGACTTAACAATGAGCAGTTCTTC
TRBD1,TRBJ1-6,NA,TRBV6-5,CASSYIGTGLSTLHF,TGTGCCAGCAGTTACATTGGGACAGGCCTCTCAACCCTCCACTTT
NA,TRBJ1-1,NA,TRBV19,CASNREGDTEAFF,TGTGCCAGTAACAGGGAGGGGGACACTGAAGCTTTCTTT
TRBD2,TRBJ2-5,few,TRBV7-6,CASSSLTSGYQETQYF,TGTGCCAGCAGCTCCCTTACTAGCGGGTACCAAGAGACCCAGTACTTC
NA,TRBJ1-2,few,TRBV5-4,CASSLWESAYGYTF,TGTGCCAGCAGCCTTTGGGAGTCAGCCTATGGCTACACCTTC
TRBD2,TRBJ2-1,few,TRBV20-1,CSARLAGGPGGNEQFF,TGCAGTGCTAGACTAGCGGGAGGGCCCGGGGGCAATGAGCAGTTCTTC
NA,TRBJ2-4,NA,TRBV28,CASSLGGPNIQYF,TGTGCCAGCAGTTTAGGAGGCCCCAACATTCAGTACTTC
NA,TRBJ2-7,few,TRBV15,CATSSPRDNSYEQYF,TGTGCCACCAGCAGTCCACGGGACAACTCCTACGAGCAGTACTTC
TRBD1,TRBJ1-1,NA,TRBV6-2/TRBV6-3,CASTQQGKGGEAFF,TGTGCCAGCACCCAACAGGGGAAAGGGGGTGAAGCTTTCTTT
NA,TRBJ2-3,NA,TRBV29-1,CSVAPVNTDTQYF,TGCAGCGTTGCCCCGGTAAATACAGATACGCAGTATTTT
TRBD2,TRBJ2-5,NA,TRBV5-4,CASSFRTSGSGETQYF,TGTGCCAGCAGCTTCAGGACTAGCGGGAGTGGTGAGACCCAGTACTTC
NA,TRBJ1-6,NA,TRBV19,CASSILGGSPLHF,TGTGCCAGTAGTATTCTGGGGGGATCACCCCTCCACTTT
NA,TRBJ2-5,few,TRBV24-1,CATSDRGNGETQYF,TGTGCCACCAGTGACCGGGGTAACGGGGAGACCCAGTACTTC
NA,TRBJ2-3,NA,TRBV4-3,CASSQSPSGLAITDTQYF,TGCGCCAGCAGCCAAAGCCCCTCAGGGCTCGCGATCACAGATACGCAGTATTTT